The 3 T cell receptor beta chains given below trace back to one sample, sequenced in a study of blood T cells in healthy people across ages. PCR was performed a second time for roughly 6 to 12 cycles using a sample-barcoded 5' primer and a J-beta primer mix. TCRdb re-analysed the 5' RACE reads in MiXCR, keeping a single row per CDR3 protein. The data show about 1,500,000 distinct CDR3 sequences, with approximately 28% seen just once and roughly 8% held by the top ten. What was sequenced was blood. All receptors come from a woman aged 30 to 39 in good health.

Of note for this clonotype: Mismatch with germline at one junction end may stem from a read error. The rearrangement uses TRBV13 and TRBJ2-1; D possibly corresponds to TRBD2 (6 bases). The CDR3 runs to 15 residues. Looked up from germline, CDR1 is PRHDT and CDR2 is FYEKMQ (reference sequence). CDR3 sequence: CACSQLAISYNEQFF. The CDR3, as DNA: TGTGCCTGCAGCCAGCTAGCGATCTCCTACAATGAGCAGTTCTTC.

This clonotype was detected a few times. This chain connects TRBV20-1 to TRBJ2-1; 10 bases map to TRBD2. V was clipped by 4 bases and J by 12 bases; unmatched bases: 12. The CDR3 contains 14 residues. The germline V gene encodes CDR1 DFQATT and CDR2 SNEGSKA (reference sequence). CDR3 DNA: TGCAGTGCTAAATACCAGCGGGGGGGCCGTCGGCAGTTCTTC. Translation: CSAKYQRGGRRQFF.

This clonotype was seen many times. The J gene is TRBJ2-1, the V gene TRBV7-8; 8 nucleotides agree with TRBD2. Germline lookup yields CDR1 SGHVS and CDR2 FQNEAQ. The CDR3 sequence is 16 residues long. Losses at the gene ends were 2 bases for V and 9 bases for J; bases not matched to a gene: 12. CDR3 nucleotides: TGTGCCAGCAGCTTAAGGGGGAGCGGGAGAGGGGGTGAGCAGTTCTTC. Translated: CASSLRGSGRGGEQFF.